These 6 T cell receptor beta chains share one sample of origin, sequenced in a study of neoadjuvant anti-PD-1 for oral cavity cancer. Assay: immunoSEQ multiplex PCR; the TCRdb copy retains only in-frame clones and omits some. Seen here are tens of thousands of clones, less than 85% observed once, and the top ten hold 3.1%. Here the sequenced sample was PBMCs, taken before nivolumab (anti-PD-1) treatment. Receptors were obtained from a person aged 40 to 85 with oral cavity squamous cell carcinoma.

The CDR3 DNA reads TGTGCCAGCAGCCCAGGGGCTGGCAATCAGCCCCAGCATTTT. It is translated as CASSPGAGNQPQHF. This rearrangement joins TRBV9 to TRBJ1-5, with a tentative D call TRBD1 (6 bases). Germline values: CDR1 SGDLS, CDR2 YYNGEE. V lost 4 bases and J 2 bases, leaving 10 bases between the germline ends. The CDR3 has 14 residues.

The CDR3 DNA follows: TGTGCCAGCAGTTTGACAGGGGGTCGCTACGAGCAGTACTTC. Encoded protein: CASSLTGGRYEQYF. This chain links TRBV28 with TRBJ2-7, with TRBD1 matching over 9 bases. With 3 bases clipped from V and 3 bases from J, the junction kept 3 bases outside the gene matches. The length of the CDR3 is 14 residues. Per germline, CDR1 MDHEN and CDR2 SYDVKM.

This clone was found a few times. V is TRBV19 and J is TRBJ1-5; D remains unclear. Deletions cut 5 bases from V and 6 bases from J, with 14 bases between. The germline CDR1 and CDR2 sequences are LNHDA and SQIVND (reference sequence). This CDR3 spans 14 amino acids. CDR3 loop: CASSVRAKGQPQHF. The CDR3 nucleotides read TGTGCCAGTAGTGTCCGGGCAAAGGGTCAGCCCCAGCATTTT.

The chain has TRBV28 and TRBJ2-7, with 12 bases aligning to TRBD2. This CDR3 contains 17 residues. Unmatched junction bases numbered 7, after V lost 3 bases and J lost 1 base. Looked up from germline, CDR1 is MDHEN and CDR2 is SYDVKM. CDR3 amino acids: CASSLGIGLAGSYEQYF. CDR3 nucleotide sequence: TGTGCCAGCAGTTTGGGCATCGGACTAGCGGGATCCTACGAGCAGTACTTC.

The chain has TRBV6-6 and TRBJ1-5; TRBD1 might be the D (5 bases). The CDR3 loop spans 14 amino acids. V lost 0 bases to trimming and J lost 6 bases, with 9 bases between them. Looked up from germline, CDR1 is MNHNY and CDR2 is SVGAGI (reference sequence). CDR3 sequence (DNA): TGTGCCAGCAGTTACTCGGGGGATATTCAGCCCCAGCATTTT. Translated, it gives CASSYSGDIQPQHF.

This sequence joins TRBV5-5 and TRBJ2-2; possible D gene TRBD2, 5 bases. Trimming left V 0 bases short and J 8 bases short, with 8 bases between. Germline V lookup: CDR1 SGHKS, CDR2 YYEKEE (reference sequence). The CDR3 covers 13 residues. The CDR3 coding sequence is TGTGCCAGCAGCTTGGCACCGGGAGGGGAGCTGTTTTTT. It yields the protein CASSLAPGGELFF. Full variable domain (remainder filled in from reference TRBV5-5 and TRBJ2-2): DAGVTQSPTHLIKTRGQQVTLRCSPISGHKSVSWYQQVLGQGPQFIFQYYEKEERGRGNFPDRFSARQFPNYSSELNVNALLLGDSALYLCASSLAPGGELFFGEGSRLTVL.